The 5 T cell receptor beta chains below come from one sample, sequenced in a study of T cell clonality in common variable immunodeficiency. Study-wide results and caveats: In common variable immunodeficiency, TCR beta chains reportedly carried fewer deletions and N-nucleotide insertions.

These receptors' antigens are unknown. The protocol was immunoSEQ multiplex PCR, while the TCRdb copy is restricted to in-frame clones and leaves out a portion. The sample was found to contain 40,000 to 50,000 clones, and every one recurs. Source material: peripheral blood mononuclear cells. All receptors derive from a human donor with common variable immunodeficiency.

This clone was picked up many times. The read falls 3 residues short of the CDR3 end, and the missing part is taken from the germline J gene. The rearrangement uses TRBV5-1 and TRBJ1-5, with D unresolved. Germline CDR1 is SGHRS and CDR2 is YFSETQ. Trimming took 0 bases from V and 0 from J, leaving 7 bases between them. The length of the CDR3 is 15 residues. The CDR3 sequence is CASSLDGYSNQPQHF. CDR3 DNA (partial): TGCGCCAGCAGCTTGGACGGGTATAGCAATCAGCCC.

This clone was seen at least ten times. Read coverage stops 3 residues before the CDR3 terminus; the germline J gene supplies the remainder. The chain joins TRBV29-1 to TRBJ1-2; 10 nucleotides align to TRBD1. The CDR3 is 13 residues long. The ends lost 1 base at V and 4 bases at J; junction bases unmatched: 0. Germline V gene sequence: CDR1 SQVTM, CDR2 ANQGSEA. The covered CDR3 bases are TGCAGCGTTGAAGGGACAGGGGGCTATGGC. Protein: CSVEGTGGYG. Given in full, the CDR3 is CSVEGTGGYGYTF.

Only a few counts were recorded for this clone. The DNA read from the CDR3 is TGTGCCAGTAGTGGGGACAGCACGAACACCGGGGAG. Its translation is CASSGDSTNTGE. From start to end, the CDR3 is CASSGDSTNTGELFF. The chain employs TRBV19 and TRBJ2-2; TRBD1 matches at 7 bases. The read terminates 3 residues ahead of where the CDR3 ends, so the germline J gene completes it. V lost 5 bases to trimming and J lost 0 bases; unmatched junction nucleotides: 3. The CDR3 contains 15 residues. The germline gives CDR1 LNHDA, CDR2 SQIVND (reference sequence).

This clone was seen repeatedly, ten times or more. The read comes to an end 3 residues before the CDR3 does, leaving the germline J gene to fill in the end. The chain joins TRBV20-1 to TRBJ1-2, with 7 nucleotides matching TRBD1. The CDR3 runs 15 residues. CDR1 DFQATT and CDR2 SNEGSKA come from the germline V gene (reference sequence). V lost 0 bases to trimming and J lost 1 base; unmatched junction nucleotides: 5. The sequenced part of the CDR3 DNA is TGCAGTGCTAGAGATAGGACAGGACTTAACTATGGC. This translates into CSARDRTGLNYG. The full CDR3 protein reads CSARDRTGLNYGYTF.

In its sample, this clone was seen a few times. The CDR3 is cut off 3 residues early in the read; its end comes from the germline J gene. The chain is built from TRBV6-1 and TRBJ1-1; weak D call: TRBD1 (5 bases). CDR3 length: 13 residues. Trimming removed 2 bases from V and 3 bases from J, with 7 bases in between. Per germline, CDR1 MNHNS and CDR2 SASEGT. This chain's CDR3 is CASSERGDTEAFF. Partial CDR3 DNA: TGTGCCAGCAGTGAACGGGGGGACACTGAA.